This T cell receptor (beta chain) was documented in a study of T-cell memory formation after mild COVID-19. Germline assignment: CDR1 DFQATT and CDR2 SNEGSKA (reference sequence). The V gene lost 0 bases and the J gene lost 4 bases, with 12 bases spanning the gap. The CDR3 has 15 amino acids. TCRdb analysed the 5' RACE reads with MiXCR anew, one entry per CDR3 protein. This table holds 350,000 to 550,000 distinct CDR3 sequences, roughly 18% found once. The genes are TRBV20-1 and TRBJ2-2, with D possibly being TRBD2 (5 bases). The TCR sequence derives from a man younger than 35 who had mild COVID-19 (a few samples of this study predate the infection). Cell type and time point are not known. Sample: PBMCs or a T cell subset sorted from them (not recorded which). CDR3 DNA sequence: TGCAGTGCTAGAGATGGAGGCATTCGCACCGGGGAGCTGTTTTTT. This sequence encodes CSARDGGIRTGELFF.